The clone carrying this T cell receptor (beta chain) appeared a few times. The antigen is unknown. The junction shows a germline mismatch at one end, possibly a read error. The sample is drawn from a study of post-analysis software for immune sequencing data. Study-wide results and limits: When patients were compared with controls, about 5 TRBV segments were more frequent, TRBV5-6, TRBV5-1 and TRBV20-1 among them.

Unique molecular identifiers featured in each of the TCR beta cDNA libraries. TCRdb passed the PCR reads through MiXCR, listing each CDR3 protein once. This sample has approximately 630,000 distinct CDR3 sequences, with 59% found just once. CDR1 and CDR2 (germline): LGHNA, YNFKEQ. The CDR3 extends over 13 amino acids. The chain joins TRBV4-2 to TRBJ2-1, with a tentative D call TRBD1 (6 bases). The receptor was isolated from a girl aged 2 to 10 with multiple sclerosis. Sequences were obtained from blood. CDR3: CASSERGYNERFF. The CDR3 nucleotides are TGTGCCAGCAGCGAAAGGGGGTACAATGAGCGGTTCTTC.